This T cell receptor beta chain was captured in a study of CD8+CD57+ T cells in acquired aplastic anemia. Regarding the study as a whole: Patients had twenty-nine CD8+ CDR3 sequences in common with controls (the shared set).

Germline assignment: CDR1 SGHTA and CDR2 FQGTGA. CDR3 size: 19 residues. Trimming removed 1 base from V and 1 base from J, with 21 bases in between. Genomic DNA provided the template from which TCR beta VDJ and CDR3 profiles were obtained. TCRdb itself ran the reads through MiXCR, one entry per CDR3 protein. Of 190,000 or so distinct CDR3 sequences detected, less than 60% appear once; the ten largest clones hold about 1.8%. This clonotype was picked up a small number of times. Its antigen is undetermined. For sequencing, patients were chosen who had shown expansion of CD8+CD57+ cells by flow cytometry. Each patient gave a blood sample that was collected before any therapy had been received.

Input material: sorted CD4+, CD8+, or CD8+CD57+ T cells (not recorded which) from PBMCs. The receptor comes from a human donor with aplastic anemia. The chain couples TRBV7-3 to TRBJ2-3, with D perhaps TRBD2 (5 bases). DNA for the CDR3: TGTGCCAGCAGCTTAAGGGGTAGTGGGCGAGGGAGCCGCACAGATACGCAGTATTTT. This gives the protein CASSLRGSGRGSRTDTQYF.